Only one count was recorded for the clone carrying this T cell receptor beta chain. The method was immunoSEQ multiplex PCR; TCRdb's version includes in-frame clones alone and lacks a portion of them. The sample has some 21,000 clones, approximately 89% seen once. This sample stems from a study of chemoradiotherapy in HPV16-positive cancers. The germline gives CDR1 MNHNS, CDR2 SASEGT. V was clipped by 4 bases and J by 6 bases; unmatched bases: 9. CDR3 length equals 15 residues. This chain joins TRBV6-1 and TRBJ1-1; 9 bases line up with TRBD1. The sample in question was blood, obtained from a patient who underwent chemoradiotherapy. This clonotype was sampled from a human donor with HPV-associated anogenital cancer. The CDR3 sequence: CASSGRGTGSPEAFF. CDR3 coding DNA: TGTGCCAGCAGTGGACGAGGGACAGGGTCCCCTGAAGCTTTCTTT.